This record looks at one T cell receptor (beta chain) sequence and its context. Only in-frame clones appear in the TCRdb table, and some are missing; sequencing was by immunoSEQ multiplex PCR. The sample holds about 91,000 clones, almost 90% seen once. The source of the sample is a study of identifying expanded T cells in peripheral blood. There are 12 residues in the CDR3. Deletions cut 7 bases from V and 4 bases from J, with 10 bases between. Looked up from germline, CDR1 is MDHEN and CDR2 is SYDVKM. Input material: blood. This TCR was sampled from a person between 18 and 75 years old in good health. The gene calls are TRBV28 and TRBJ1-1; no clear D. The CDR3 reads CASIKGGTEAFF. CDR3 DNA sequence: TGTGCCAGCATCAAGGGTGGCACTGAAGCTTTCTTT.